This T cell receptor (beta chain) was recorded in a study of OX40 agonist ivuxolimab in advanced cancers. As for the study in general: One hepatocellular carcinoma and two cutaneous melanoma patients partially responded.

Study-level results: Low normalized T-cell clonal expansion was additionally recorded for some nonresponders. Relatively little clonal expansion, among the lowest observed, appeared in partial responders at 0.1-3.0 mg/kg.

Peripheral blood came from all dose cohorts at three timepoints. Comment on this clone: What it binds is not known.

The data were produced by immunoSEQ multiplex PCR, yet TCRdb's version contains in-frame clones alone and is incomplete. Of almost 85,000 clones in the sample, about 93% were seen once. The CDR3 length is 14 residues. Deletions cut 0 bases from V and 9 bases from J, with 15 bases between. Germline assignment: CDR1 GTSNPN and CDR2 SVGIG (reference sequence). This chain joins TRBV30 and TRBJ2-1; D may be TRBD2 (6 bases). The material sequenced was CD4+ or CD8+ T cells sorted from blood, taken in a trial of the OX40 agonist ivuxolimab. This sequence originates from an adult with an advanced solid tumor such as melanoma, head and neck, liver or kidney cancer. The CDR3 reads CAWSVHDGSVEQFF. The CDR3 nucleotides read TGTGCCTGGAGTGTACATGACGGGAGCGTTGAGCAGTTCTTC.